These T cell receptor beta chains were read from a single sample in a study of cytomegalovirus exposure and HLA in healthy donors. The assay was immunoSEQ multiplex PCR, and TCRdb's table has in-frame clones only and misses some. This sample has roughly 56,000 clones, with 93% found just once. Sample: PBMCs. The receptor source for this set is a woman aged 18-30 years in good health and CMV-seropositive. Each CDR3 is given with its conserved first and last residue. A D gene is named only where the DNA matches it firmly. Rows may omit the clone size; those that give it use once, few, many or a size class.

clone_size: once
v_call: TRBV29-1
d_call: .
j_call: TRBJ2-7
cdr3_nt: TGCAGCGTTTCGGCGGACTACGAGCAGTACTTC
cdr3_aa: CSVSADYEQYF

clone_size: .
v_call: TRBV4-1
d_call: .
j_call: TRBJ1-5
cdr3_nt: TGCGCCAGCAGCCATGCGGGGCTGCAGCCCCAGCATTTT
cdr3_aa: CASSHAGLQPQHF

clone_size: .
v_call: TRBV28
d_call: .
j_call: TRBJ2-2
cdr3_nt: TGTGCCAGCAACCCTAGGACGAACACCGGGGAGCTGTTTTTT
cdr3_aa: CASNPRTNTGELFF

clone_size: .
v_call: TRBV6-6
d_call: TRBD2
j_call: TRBJ2-1
cdr3_nt: TGTGCCAGCAGGGTGACTAGCGTACTCAATGAGCAGTTCTTC
cdr3_aa: CASRVTSVLNEQFF

clone_size: few
v_call: TRBV19
d_call: TRBD2
j_call: TRBJ2-3
cdr3_nt: TGTGCCAGTAGTACCCCCCGGTCTAGCGGGGGATCGGATACGCAGTATTTT
cdr3_aa: CASSTPRSSGGSDTQYF

clone_size: .
v_call: TRBV4-3
d_call: .
j_call: TRBJ2-3
cdr3_nt: TGCGCCAGCAGCCAAGAATTGGGGAGAAGGGCAGATACGCAGTATTTT
cdr3_aa: CASSQELGRRADTQYF

clone_size: .
v_call: TRBV6-5
d_call: .
j_call: TRBJ1-4
cdr3_nt: TGTGCCAGCAGCCTGCAGGGGATGAGTGAAAAACTGTTTTTT
cdr3_aa: CASSLQGMSEKLFF

clone_size: .
v_call: TRBV9
d_call: .
j_call: TRBJ2-5
cdr3_nt: TGTGCCAGCAGCGTAGAGGCTAGCGATAGGGCCCAGTACTTC
cdr3_aa: CASSVEASDRAQYF

clone_size: .
v_call: TRBV7-6
d_call: .
j_call: TRBJ2-3
cdr3_nt: TGTGCCAGCAGTCGAGACACAGATACGCAGTATTTT
cdr3_aa: CASSRDTDTQYF

clone_size: .
v_call: TRBV19
d_call: .
j_call: TRBJ2-7
cdr3_nt: TGTGCCAGTAGTACAGGGGTCGAGCAGTACTTC
cdr3_aa: CASSTGVEQYF

clone_size: once
v_call: TRBV18
d_call: TRBD1
j_call: TRBJ2-1
cdr3_nt: TGTGCCAGCTCACGCAACCTCGGGACAGCCGACAATGAGCAGTTCTTC
cdr3_aa: CASSRNLGTADNEQFF

clone_size: .
v_call: TRBV6-5
d_call: TRBD1
j_call: TRBJ1-1
cdr3_nt: TGTGCCAGCAGGCCCGACAGGGGGTTTGAAGCTTTCTTT
cdr3_aa: CASRPDRGFEAFF

clone_size: .
v_call: TRBV11-2
d_call: TRBD1
j_call: TRBJ1-3
cdr3_nt: TGTGCCAGCAGCTTCGGGACAGCTGGAAACACCATATATTTT
cdr3_aa: CASSFGTAGNTIYF

clone_size: .
v_call: TRBV28
d_call: TRBD1
j_call: TRBJ1-1
cdr3_nt: TGTGCCAGCAGCCCTATAGGGACAGGGAGTTTTACTGAAGCTTTCTTT
cdr3_aa: CASSPIGTGSFTEAFF

clone_size: .
v_call: TRBV11-2
d_call: TRBD2
j_call: TRBJ2-5
cdr3_nt: TGTGCCAGCAGTTTTAGGCCGGGACTAGCGGGGGGGCCCGCCGAGACCCAGTACTTC
cdr3_aa: CASSFRPGLAGGPAETQYF

clone_size: .
v_call: TRBV19
d_call: .
j_call: TRBJ1-5
cdr3_nt: TGTGCCAGTAATTCAAACAGGAATCAGCCCCAGCATTTT
cdr3_aa: CASNSNRNQPQHF

clone_size: .
v_call: TRBV25-1
d_call: TRBD2
j_call: TRBJ2-5
cdr3_nt: TGTGCCAGCAGCAAAGGGGGACTAGCGGGGTACGAGACCCAGTACTTC
cdr3_aa: CASSKGGLAGYETQYF

clone_size: few
v_call: TRBV9
d_call: .
j_call: TRBJ1-5
cdr3_nt: TGTGCCAGCAGCCCTCGACCCGGAGGCAATCAGCCCCAGCATTTT
cdr3_aa: CASSPRPGGNQPQHF

clone_size: .
v_call: TRBV29-1
d_call: .
j_call: TRBJ1-1
cdr3_nt: TGCAGCGTTCTCCCAGGGGACACTGAAGCTTTCTTT
cdr3_aa: CSVLPGDTEAFF

clone_size: .
v_call: TRBV7-6
d_call: .
j_call: TRBJ2-7
cdr3_nt: TGTGCCAGCAGCTTAGACAACTACGAGCAGTACTTC
cdr3_aa: CASSLDNYEQYF

clone_size: .
v_call: TRBV28
d_call: TRBD1
j_call: TRBJ1-2
cdr3_nt: TGTGCCAGCAGTTCCTCGCCACAGGGGGCCCATCCTAACTATGGCTACACCTTC
cdr3_aa: CASSSSPQGAHPNYGYTF

clone_size: .
v_call: TRBV2
d_call: .
j_call: TRBJ1-5
cdr3_nt: TGTGCCAGCAGTGAAGACCTAGGGGCTTATCACCCCCAGCATTTT
cdr3_aa: CASSEDLGAYHPQHF

clone_size: .
v_call: TRBV2
d_call: .
j_call: TRBJ2-3
cdr3_nt: TGTGCCAGCAACAGCGGCGGGTTAGATACGCAGTATTTT
cdr3_aa: CASNSGGLDTQYF

clone_size: .
v_call: TRBV4-3
d_call: .
j_call: TRBJ1-1
cdr3_nt: TGCGCCAGCAGCCAAGGGACAGAAGGGGCGGAGAACACTGAAGCTTTCTTT
cdr3_aa: CASSQGTEGAENTEAFF

clone_size: .
v_call: TRBV11-3
d_call: .
j_call: TRBJ1-4
cdr3_nt: TGTGCCAGCAGCTTTGGACAGTCTTTAACTAATGAAAAACTGTTTTTT
cdr3_aa: CASSFGQSLTNEKLFF

clone_size: .
v_call: TRBV4-3
d_call: .
j_call: TRBJ2-2
cdr3_nt: TGCGCCAGCAGCCAAGACCCGCCTACCCTCCGAAGGGGGACCGGGGAGCTGTTTTTT
cdr3_aa: CASSQDPPTLRRGTGELFF

clone_size: .
v_call: TRBV6-5
d_call: TRBD1
j_call: TRBJ2-2
cdr3_nt: TGTGCCAGCAGTTGGTCCGACAGGGATTACGGGGAGCTGTTTTTT
cdr3_aa: CASSWSDRDYGELFF

clone_size: .
v_call: TRBV12-5
d_call: .
j_call: TRBJ1-2
cdr3_nt: TGTGCTAGTGGAAGAGAAGGCAGGCCCTATGGCTACACCTTC
cdr3_aa: CASGREGRPYGYTF

clone_size: .
v_call: TRBV7-2
d_call: TRBD1
j_call: TRBJ2-3
cdr3_nt: TGTGCCAGCAGCTTAGAACAGGGGGTAACCACAGATACGCAGTATTTT
cdr3_aa: CASSLEQGVTTDTQYF

clone_size: .
v_call: TRBV5-4
d_call: .
j_call: TRBJ2-5
cdr3_nt: TGTGCCAGCTTTGGCGACAGGCAATTACAAGAGACCCAGTACTTC
cdr3_aa: CASFGDRQLQETQYF

clone_size: .
v_call: TRBV19
d_call: TRBD1
j_call: TRBJ1-5
cdr3_nt: TGTGCCAGTAGTCCTACAGGGGGCGGAGGCAATCAGCCCCAGCATTTT
cdr3_aa: CASSPTGGGGNQPQHF

clone_size: .
v_call: TRBV4-1
d_call: .
j_call: TRBJ1-2
cdr3_nt: TGCGCCAGCAGCACTCAACTTAACTATGGCTACACCTTC
cdr3_aa: CASSTQLNYGYTF

clone_size: .
v_call: TRBV5-1
d_call: .
j_call: TRBJ1-3
cdr3_nt: TGCGCCAGCAGCCCGGACGATACAGGGATGAACACCATATATTTT
cdr3_aa: CASSPDDTGMNTIYF

clone_size: once
v_call: TRBV5-1
d_call: TRBD1
j_call: TRBJ1-4
cdr3_nt: TGCGCCAGCAGCCAACGACAGGGGGCAGGTGAAAAACTGTTTTTT
cdr3_aa: CASSQRQGAGEKLFF

clone_size: .
v_call: TRBV14
d_call: .
j_call: TRBJ2-5
cdr3_nt: TGTGCCAGCAGCCGGCGTAGGGGGGGCCTCCAAGAGACCCAGTACTTC
cdr3_aa: CASSRRRGGLQETQYF

clone_size: .
v_call: TRBV19
d_call: .
j_call: TRBJ2-2
cdr3_nt: TGTGCCAGTAGTATTATCTCGTTGAGGGTGGGCACCGGGGAGCTGTTTTTT
cdr3_aa: CASSIISLRVGTGELFF

clone_size: .
v_call: TRBV4-1
d_call: TRBD1
j_call: TRBJ1-4
cdr3_nt: TGCGCCAGCAGCCAGGACAGGGCAACTAATGAAAAACTGTTTTTT
cdr3_aa: CASSQDRATNEKLFF

clone_size: .
v_call: TRBV4-3
d_call: TRBD2
j_call: TRBJ2-2
cdr3_nt: TGCGCCAGCAGCCAAATTAGGACTAGCGTCGGGGAGCTGTTTTTT
cdr3_aa: CASSQIRTSVGELFF

clone_size: .
v_call: TRBV19
d_call: .
j_call: TRBJ2-5
cdr3_nt: TGTGCCACCCGACCGGGGGGCCGGGAGACCCAGTACTTC
cdr3_aa: CATRPGGRETQYF

clone_size: .
v_call: TRBV5-1
d_call: TRBD2
j_call: TRBJ2-2
cdr3_nt: TGCGCCAGCAGCTTTGAGACTACGGGGGGCGGGGAGCTGTTTTTT
cdr3_aa: CASSFETTGGGELFF

clone_size: .
v_call: TRBV15
d_call: TRBD1
j_call: TRBJ1-5
cdr3_nt: TGTGCCACCAGCACGGGACAGGGCTACGGCCAGCCCCAGCATTTT
cdr3_aa: CATSTGQGYGQPQHF

clone_size: .
v_call: TRBV29-1
d_call: .
j_call: TRBJ2-3
cdr3_nt: TGCAGCGTTGATTATCGGGGCACAGATACGCAGTATTTT
cdr3_aa: CSVDYRGTDTQYF

clone_size: .
v_call: TRBV9
d_call: TRBD2
j_call: TRBJ2-3
cdr3_nt: TGTGCCAGCAGCGACTCGAAGCGGGGGCCCACAGATACGCAGTATTTT
cdr3_aa: CASSDSKRGPTDTQYF

clone_size: .
v_call: TRBV2
d_call: TRBD2
j_call: TRBJ2-3
cdr3_nt: TGTGCCAGCAGTGAAGCGCTTAGACTAGCGGGGGGGGATTTGAAAGATACGCAGTATTTT
cdr3_aa: CASSEALRLAGGDLKDTQYF

clone_size: .
v_call: TRBV19
d_call: .
j_call: TRBJ2-3
cdr3_nt: TGTGCCAGTAGTGAGGCTGGACTGTGGACAGATACGCAGTATTTT
cdr3_aa: CASSEAGLWTDTQYF

clone_size: medium-sized
v_call: TRBV5-1
d_call: .
j_call: TRBJ2-5
cdr3_nt: TGCGCCAGCAGCTTGGAACAGATGACAAAAGAGACCCAGTACTTC
cdr3_aa: CASSLEQMTKETQYF

clone_size: .
v_call: TRBV5-1
d_call: .
j_call: TRBJ2-7
cdr3_nt: TGCGCCAGCAGTGCGGAGGGACAGAGCTCCTACGAGCAGTACTTC
cdr3_aa: CASSAEGQSSYEQYF

clone_size: once
v_call: TRBV6-1
d_call: TRBD2
j_call: TRBJ2-3
cdr3_nt: TGTGCCAGCATTGCGGGGGGGCCCGGCACAGATACGCAGTATTTT
cdr3_aa: CASIAGGPGTDTQYF

clone_size: .
v_call: TRBV11-2
d_call: TRBD1
j_call: TRBJ2-2
cdr3_nt: TGTGCCAGCAGTGGGAACTCAGGGGGATGGAAGGGCGGGGAGCTGTTTTTT
cdr3_aa: CASSGNSGGWKGGELFF

clone_size: .
v_call: TRBV6-5
d_call: TRBD1
j_call: TRBJ2-4
cdr3_nt: TGTGCCAGCAGAGGACAGGGGAGCATTCAGTACTTC
cdr3_aa: CASRGQGSIQYF

clone_size: .
v_call: TRBV28
d_call: TRBD1
j_call: TRBJ1-2
cdr3_nt: TGTGCCACTACCGGGACAGACTATGGCTACACCTTC
cdr3_aa: CATTGTDYGYTF

clone_size: once
v_call: TRBV5-8
d_call: .
j_call: TRBJ1-4
cdr3_nt: TGTGCCAGCGGCCCAACAGGCGCGTTAAGTGAAAAACTGTTTTTT
cdr3_aa: CASGPTGALSEKLFF

clone_size: .
v_call: TRBV6-5
d_call: TRBD2
j_call: TRBJ2-1
cdr3_nt: TGTGCCAGCAGTTACGGACTAGGACACAATGAGCAGTTCTTC
cdr3_aa: CASSYGLGHNEQFF